This T cell receptor beta chain was retrieved from a study of blood T cell repertoires in COVID-19. Across the study: T cells, B-cell-depleted T cells, or PBMCs supplied cDNA or gDNA.

Seattle patients were enrolled while actively infected and followed longitudinally. As handled by the study authors: Estimated nucleated cell counts came from reference gene primer amplification. Some clones are missing from TCRdb's copy, which holds only in-frame ones; the method was immunoSEQ multiplex PCR. Clone size and V and J calls were adopted from that table, with D and trimming inferred from the DNA. The sample holds 300,000 to 400,000 clones, around nine tenths seen once. Deletions cut 4 bases from V and 10 bases from J, with 12 bases between. Germline CDR1 and CDR2: SGDLS and YYNGEE. CDR3 size: 13 residues.

The V call is TRBV9, the J call TRBJ1-6, with TRBD1 as a possible D gene (5 bases). Sequencing was carried out using peripheral blood. The receptor was isolated from a woman aged 55-70 years with COVID-19, enrolled during active disease. CDR3 sequence: CASSSVTDSPLHF. Written as DNA, the CDR3 is TGTGCCAGCAGCTCAGTGACAGACTCACCCCTCCACTTT.